Included here is one T cell receptor (beta chain) sequence, with context. Time point of the sample: blood 4 weeks post-SBRT, at nephrectomy. Treatment specified: 15 Gy SBRT to primary tumor, nephrectomy 4 weeks later. Blood was sampled at baseline, 2 weeks and 4 weeks after SBRT. The sample is drawn from a study of radiation and T cells in renal cell carcinoma. Repertoires were generated with immunoSEQ multiplex PCR, while TCRdb's copy carries only in-frame clones and drops some. The data contain about 150,000 clones, around nine tenths of them singletons. The V end lost 8 bases, the J end lost 5 bases, and 18 bases lay between the germline ends. The CDR3 has 15 residues. Germline CDR1 and CDR2: LNHNV and YYDKDF (reference sequence).

This rearrangement joins TRBV15 to TRBJ2-2; D not certain. Source: blood, taken from a patient whose treatment included radiotherapy and nephrectomy. This sequence originates from a woman aged 45-65 years with renal cell carcinoma. CDR3 sequence reads: CATQNEPGRTGELFF. The CDR3 DNA reads as TGTGCCACCCAAAACGAACCTGGTAGGACCGGGGAGCTGTTTTTT.